These 30 T cell receptor beta chains originate from one sample sequenced in a study of T-cell memory formation after mild COVID-19. Using its own MiXCR run on the 5' RACE reads, TCRdb lists one record per CDR3 protein. This table has approximately 350,000 distinct CDR3 sequences, over 10% appearing once. Sequenced material: PBMCs or a T cell subset sorted from them (not recorded which). The receptor source for this set is a young man who had mild COVID-19 (a few samples of this study predate the infection). Cell type and time point are not known.

The chain employs TRBV6-4 and TRBJ2-1; 11 nucleotides line up with TRBD2. Germline V gene lookup returns CDR1 MRHNA and CDR2 SNTAGT. The CDR3 has 19 amino acids. V was pared by 3 bases and J by 0 bases, with 10 bases of the junction left unmatched. The CDR3 loop reads CASSEGWLAGGRSYNEQFF. The CDR3 nucleotides read TGTGCCAGCAGTGAAGGTTGGCTAGCGGGGGGCCGCTCCTACAATGAGCAGTTCTTC.

V is TRBV29-1 and J is TRBJ2-7; D unclear. Trimming left V 4 bases short and J 3 bases short, with 7 bases between. Germline CDR1 is SQVTM and CDR2 is ANQGSEA. The CDR3 totals 11 residues. The CDR3 DNA follows: TGCAGCGTTGGCTCAATCTACGAGCAGTACTTC. It encodes CSVGSIYEQYF.

This clonotype was detected only a few times. The chain has TRBV11-2 and TRBJ2-7, with unresolved D. Trimming shortened V by 2 bases and J by 2 bases, and 13 bases separated the two germline ends. This CDR3 is 15 amino acids long. Per germline, CDR1 SGHAT and CDR2 FQNNGV. CDR3: CASSLMTKLTYEQYF. CDR3 sequence (DNA): TGTGCCAGCAGCTTAATGACAAAGTTAACCTACGAGCAGTACTTC.

Only a few counts were recorded for this clonotype. The chain is built from TRBV10-3 and TRBJ1-5; maybe TRBD1 (6 bases). CDR1 and CDR2 (germline): ENHRY, SYGVKD. Trimming left V 6 bases short and J 6 bases short, with 15 bases between. CDR3 size: 14 residues. The DNA of the CDR3 is TGTGCCATCAGCCCCGTTGGGGGCAGTCAGCCCCAGCATTTT. It specifies CAISPVGGSQPQHF.

The chain couples TRBV5-1 to TRBJ2-3; TRBD2 aligns across 8 bases. Germline V CDR1 and CDR2: SGHRS, YFSETQ. J lost 4 bases, V lost 6 bases, and 7 bases had no gene match. CDR3 length: 14 amino acids. CDR3 DNA sequence: TGCGCCAGCATGTCGGGGGGGAAGGCAGATACGCAGTATTTT. Translating it yields CASMSGGKADTQYF. The full variable domain, its missing parts supplied by reference TRBV5-1 and TRBJ2-3, is KAGVTQTPRYLIKTRGQQVTLSCSPISGHRSVSWYQQTPGQGLQFLFEYFSETQRNKGNFPGRFSGRQFSNSRSEMNVSTLELGDSALYLCASMSGGKADTQYFGPGTRLTVL.

This clonotype was counted a few times. V and J are TRBV29-1 and TRBJ2-5; no firm D call. This CDR3 region has 12 residues. Per the germline V gene, CDR1 is SQVTM and CDR2 is ANQGSEA. V was cut by 2 bases and J by 2 bases, with 6 bases left in between. The CDR3 is CSVEMGQETQYF. In DNA, the CDR3 is TGCAGCGTTGAAATGGGGCAAGAGACCCAGTACTTC.

The gene calls are TRBV5-1 and TRBJ1-2; 9 positions agree with TRBD1. J gave up 4 bases and V 1 base, and 2 bases lay outside the gene matches. The germline V gene encodes CDR1 SGHRS and CDR2 YFSETQ. This CDR3 is built from 14 residues. CDR3 nucleotides: TGCGCCAGCAGCTTGACAGGGGGCATCTATGGCTACACCTTC. Translated, it gives CASSLTGGIYGYTF.

This clonotype was detected only a few times. This rearrangement joins TRBV5-6 to TRBJ2-7, with D possibly TRBD1 on 5 matching bases. The CDR3 extends over 14 amino acids. The V and J ends lost 1 base and 4 bases respectively, with 12 bases between them. Germline lookup yields CDR1 SGHDT and CDR2 YYEEEE. The DNA for the CDR3 is TGTGCCAGCAGCTTGCAGCAGGGTCTGTACGAGCAGTACTTC. This translates into CASSLQQGLYEQYF.

This clonotype was observed a handful of times. The V and J genes are TRBV7-9 and TRBJ1-6; D might be TRBD1 (6 bases). There are 12 residues in the CDR3. Germline assignment: CDR1 SEHNR and CDR2 FQNEAQ (reference sequence). Trimming stripped 4 bases from V and 8 bases from J, with 6 bases between. This CDR3 reads CASSSGDSPLHF. The CDR3 nucleotides read TGTGCCAGCAGCTCAGGGGATTCACCCCTCCACTTT.

This clonotype has only a few counts. The rearrangement joins TRBV7-9 to TRBJ1-2, with TRBD1 matching 7 bases. In germline, CDR1 is SEHNR, CDR2 FQNEAQ (reference sequence). This CDR3 is 15 amino acids long. Trimming removed 4 bases from V and 10 bases from J; junction bases left unmatched: 15. CDR3 coding DNA: TGTGCCAGCAGCTCTCTTCGCGGGCCAGGGGGTTTCTACACCTTC. The encoded protein is CASSSLRGPGGFYTF.

J is TRBJ2-7 and V is TRBV2, with D tentatively TRBD2 (5 bases). Germline assignment: CDR1 SNHLY and CDR2 FYNNEI. The CDR3 covers 15 residues. With 4 bases removed from V and 6 bases from J, the gap between germline ends came to 19 bases. The CDR3 protein is CASSGQAGRHSEQYF. CDR3 nucleotide sequence: TGTGCCAGCAGTGGGCAGGCGGGCCGACACTCCGAGCAGTACTTC.

This chain uses TRBV27 with TRBJ2-7; 7 bases line up with TRBD2. V trimming: 6 bases; J trimming: 2 bases; junction bases outside the gene matches: 10. Germline lookup yields CDR1 MNHEY and CDR2 SMNVEV (reference sequence). CDR3 size: 15 residues. Here the CDR3 reads CASSQRGTGPYEQYV. The CDR3, as DNA: TGTGCCAGCAGCCAGCGGGGAACCGGCCCCTACGAGCAGTACGTC.

This clonotype showed up many times. The CDR3 sequence is CASSTPGTGETQYF. CDR3 nucleotide sequence: TGTGCCAGCAGCACACCCGGGACAGGCGAGACCCAGTACTTC. The V gene is TRBV5-6, the J gene TRBJ2-5; 8 bases are a match to TRBD1. After removal of 4 bases from V and 5 bases from J, the junction contained 7 bases not matched to a gene. The germline V gene encodes CDR1 SGHDT and CDR2 YYEEEE. CDR3 size: 14 residues.

The chain uses TRBV6-2 or TRBV6-3 and TRBJ2-7; D is perhaps TRBD1 (6 bases). Germline V gene data show CDR1 as MNHEY and CDR2 as SVGEGT. The CDR3 consists of 13 residues. Trimming removed 6 bases from V and 2 bases from J, with 11 bases in between. The CDR3 spells CASRPQGPYEQYV. As DNA, the CDR3 is TGTGCCAGCAGGCCACAGGGACCCTACGAGCAGTACGTC.

The chain carries TRBV29-1 and TRBJ1-4; 9 positions agree with TRBD1. In germline, CDR1 is SQVTM, CDR2 ANQGSEA. Trimming cost V 7 bases and J 7 bases; bases outside gene matches: 7. The CDR3 contains 13 residues. The CDR3 here is CSAKPGQGEKLFF. DNA of the CDR3: TGCAGCGCCAAACCGGGACAGGGTGAAAAACTGTTTTTT.

This clonotype was counted a few times. The chain uses TRBV29-1 and TRBJ2-5; 15 nucleotides align to TRBD2. Germline trimming cut 6 bases from V and 2 bases from J; bases unmatched to any gene: 1. This CDR3 contains 14 residues. CDR1 and CDR2 from the germline V gene are SQVTM and ANQGSEA. CDR3 residues: CSVGTSGGQETQYF. CDR3 DNA sequence: TGCAGCGTGGGGACTAGCGGGGGGCAAGAGACCCAGTACTTC.

The CDR3 sequence is CASSLAAGEETQYF. The CDR3 bases are TGCGCCAGCAGCTTGGCGGCCGGGGAGGAGACCCAGTACTTC. The chain employs TRBV5-1 and TRBJ2-5, with D perhaps matching TRBD2 (5 bases). V was trimmed by 0 bases and J by 5 bases, leaving 11 bases between them. Germline V CDR1 and CDR2: SGHRS, YFSETQ. This CDR3 contains 14 residues.

This clonotype occurred many times. CDR3 residues: CASSLEVWNEQFF. The CDR3 DNA is TGCGCCAGCAGCTTGGAGGTGTGGAATGAGCAGTTCTTC. The chain has TRBV5-1 and TRBJ2-1; D gene unclear. V lost 0 bases and J 7 bases, leaving 8 bases between the germline ends. The CDR3 loop spans 13 amino acids. The germline V gene has CDR1 SGHRS and CDR2 YFSETQ.

The rearrangement links TRBV18 to TRBJ2-3; tentative D call: TRBD2 (5 bases). Trimming left V 6 bases short and J 5 bases short, with 15 bases between. The CDR3 has 14 residues. The germline gives CDR1 KGHSH, CDR2 LQKENI. The CDR3 reads CASSGLRAGDTQYF. In DNA form, the CDR3 reads TGTGCCAGCTCCGGGTTACGTGCGGGAGATACGCAGTATTTT.

The chain has TRBV12-3 or TRBV12-4 and TRBJ2-5; the match to TRBD1 covers 7 bases. This CDR3 is built from 14 residues. V was clipped by 5 bases and J by 3 bases; unmatched bases: 6. The DNA for the CDR3 is TGTGCCAGCAGTCCAGACAGGGTCGAAGAGACCCAGTACTTC. The encoded protein is CASSPDRVEETQYF.

The chain is built from TRBV15 and TRBJ1-1, with a possible D match to TRBD1 (6 bases). Germline CDR1 LNHNV, CDR2 YYDKDF (reference sequence). The germline V and J ends were trimmed by 1 base and 5 bases, with 11 bases remaining between them. The CDR3 totals 14 residues. CDR3 amino acids: CATSRGGALTEAFF. The CDR3 DNA sequence: TGTGCCACCAGCAGAGGGGGGGCACTGACTGAAGCTTTCTTT.

The genes are TRBV12-3 or TRBV12-4 and TRBJ2-1, with 12 bases matching TRBD2. The CDR3 extends over 16 amino acids. Trimming took 6 bases from V and 10 from J; bases not matched to a gene: 13. CDR3 protein: CASRQLAGGPWDEQFF. In DNA, the CDR3 is TGTGCCAGCAGGCAGCTAGCGGGGGGGCCTTGGGACGAGCAGTTCTTC.

In this sample, this clonotype turned up a few times. The CDR3 DNA follows: TGCGCCAGCAGCTTGGATCTTGACGCGAACACCGGGGAGCTGTTTTTT. It is translated as CASSLDLDANTGELFF. J is TRBJ2-2 and V is TRBV5-1; D remains ambiguous. The CDR3 is made up of 16 amino acids. Looked up from germline, CDR1 is SGHRS and CDR2 is YFSETQ. The V gene lost 0 bases and the J gene lost 0 bases, with 9 bases spanning the gap.

Ten or more counts support this clonotype. CDR3 region: CASSLAAGGAGLGYGYTF. CDR3 DNA sequence: TGTGCCAGCAGCTTAGCGGCGGGGGGCGCGGGGCTGGGCTATGGCTACACCTTC. The rearrangement joins TRBV7-8 to TRBJ1-2, with D perhaps TRBD1 (6 bases). The V gene lost 0 bases and the J gene lost 4 bases, with 21 bases spanning the gap. There are 18 residues in the CDR3. Germline CDR1 SGHVS, CDR2 FQNEAQ.

J is TRBJ1-1 and V is TRBV5-5, with 7 bases fitting TRBD1. The V and J ends lost 3 bases and 4 bases, in that order; junction bases with no gene match: 9. The CDR3 consists of 15 residues. Per the germline V gene, CDR1 is SGHKS and CDR2 is YYEKEE (reference sequence). CDR3 in amino acids: CASSSTRGRVTEAFF. The CDR3 DNA is TGTGCCAGCAGCTCTACAAGGGGGCGCGTCACTGAAGCTTTCTTT.

This chain links TRBV7-9 with TRBJ2-1; TRBD2 might be the D (6 bases). The CDR3 spans 13 residues. The ends were cut back, 10 bases at V and 4 bases at J, with 14 bases in the middle. CDR1 SEHNR and CDR2 FQNEAQ come from the germline V gene (reference sequence). CDR3: CAIGDSMYNEQFF. The CDR3 nucleotides are TGTGCCATCGGGGACTCGATGTACAATGAGCAGTTCTTC. Full variable domain (rest looked up from reference TRBV7-9 and TRBJ2-1): DTGVSQNPRHKITKRGQNVTFRCDPISEHNRLYWYRQTLGQGPEFLTYFQNEAQLEKSRLLSDRFSAERPKGSFSTLEIQRTEQGDSAMYLCAIGDSMYNEQFFGPGTRLTVL.

This clonotype has a count of ten or more. The genes are TRBV5-1 and TRBJ2-5; 7 nucleotides agree with TRBD1. The germline gives CDR1 SGHRS, CDR2 YFSETQ. The length of the CDR3 is 14 residues. The trim removed 3 bases at V and 4 bases at J, leaving 6 bases unmatched. The CDR3 DNA reads as TGCGCCAGCAGCTCACAGGGGATGGGAGAGACCCAGTACTTC. Protein: CASSSQGMGETQYF.

This chain links TRBV5-1 with TRBJ2-7; possible D gene TRBD2, 5 bases. Trimming shortened V by 0 bases and J by 7 bases, and 17 bases separated the two germline ends. The CDR3 totals 15 residues. Germline V lookup: CDR1 SGHRS, CDR2 YFSETQ. In nucleotides, the CDR3 is TGCGCCAGCAGCTTGGCCTTAGGCGTCCCGGGGGAGCAGTACTTC. It is translated as CASSLALGVPGEQYF. Based on the CDR3 plus reference TRBV5-1 and TRBJ2-7, the full variable domain is KAGVTQTPRYLIKTRGQQVTLSCSPISGHRSVSWYQQTPGQGLQFLFEYFSETQRNKGNFPGRFSGRQFSNSRSEMNVSTLELGDSALYLCASSLALGVPGEQYFGPGTRLTVT.

The V call is TRBV7-3, the J call TRBJ2-5; D ambiguous. Germline values: CDR1 SGHTA, CDR2 FQGTGA. V was shortened by 0 bases and J by 5 bases, with 7 bases between the two germline ends. This CDR3 is 13 amino acids long. The CDR3 is CASSLTAWETQYF. For the CDR3, the DNA is TGTGCCAGCAGCTTAACGGCGTGGGAGACCCAGTACTTC.

The V call is TRBV18, the J call TRBJ2-6; a weak D match, TRBD1 (5 bases). The ends were cut back, 5 bases at V and 0 bases at J, with 11 bases in the middle. In germline, CDR1 is KGHSH, CDR2 LQKENI. The CDR3 totals 16 residues. The CDR3 is CASSIDRPSGANVLTF. CDR3 coding DNA: TGTGCCAGCTCAATAGACAGACCCTCTGGGGCCAACGTCCTGACTTTC.